The text below deals with one T cell receptor beta chain. The sample holds many counts of this clonotype. Its antigen has not been determined. No base qualities exist here, and no much larger clone lies one base off it. The record originates from a study of liver allograft versus peripheral blood T cells (dated by TCRdb to the early 2020s). Regarding the complete study: The study compared the T cell receptor repertoires present in transplanted livers with the repertoires present in the peripheral blood of liver transplant recipients. The study at large found these results: According to the report, the T cell receptor repertoires detected in peripheral blood were different from the repertoires found inside liver allografts.

Clipping removes 3 bases from V and 0 bases from J, with 3 as the unmatched junction base count. From the germline V gene, CDR1 is MDHEN and CDR2 is SYDVKM. Taken from cysteine to phenylalanine, the CDR3 has 16 residues. Only the CDR3 DNA is retained, 48 bases long and in frame from the first base. Reads for this sample came from an Illumina MiSeq. TCRdb ran its own pipeline on the public reads, namely fastp trimming at Q25 and MiXCR clone calling, and kept in-frame beta chains. CDR3 protein sequences are deduplicated, and each keeps its most common genes and DNA. Counted in this sample were 5,600 or so distinct CDR3 sequences; approximately 15% of them appeared once. Approximately 2.8% of the sample goes to the ten largest clones.

The sequence derives from a human patient who had a liver transplant. After a transplant, not all T cells may be the patient's own; some may come from the graft donor. Recombination joined TRBV28 with TRBJ1-2; TRBD1 fits 11 bases in the junction. The CDR3 region: CASSFGQGAANYGYTF. The DNA sequence is as follows: TGTGCCAGCAGTTTCGGACAGGGGGCGGCTAACTATGGCTACACCTTC.